Each of the 3 T cell receptor beta chains below was sequenced from the same sample in a study of T-cell reconstitution after alpha-beta-depleted transplantation in children. As it was prepared, the TCRbeta library received unique molecular identifiers. Each CDR3 protein gets one entry after TCRdb re-called the PCR reads with MiXCR. The data show 220,000 or so distinct CDR3 sequences, with 6.5% to 9% seen just once and 5% to 7% held by the top ten. The starting material was PBMCs, mostly from graft donor cells, obtained 180 days after TCRalphabeta/CD19-depleted stem cell transplant. These receptors were taken from a male patient younger than 18 who had a stem cell transplant for acute lymphoblastic leukemia, so the T cells may come from the graft donor.

This clonotype has a count of ten or more. The chain combines TRBV29-1 with TRBJ1-1; D gene ambiguous. The CDR3 covers 12 residues. Germline CDR1 is SQVTM and CDR2 is ANQGSEA. V was cut by 7 bases and J by 5 bases, with 14 bases left in between. CDR3 protein: CSGESGFTEAFF. As DNA, the CDR3 is TGCAGCGGTGAGTCTGGGTTTACTGAAGCTTTCTTT.

The sample holds many counts of this clonotype. The V gene is TRBV6-2 or TRBV6-3, the J gene TRBJ1-4; D is undetermined. The CDR3 has 15 residues. The ends were cut back, 1 base at V and 8 bases at J, with 14 bases in the middle. Germline CDR1 is MNHEY and CDR2 is SVGEGT. CDR3 protein: CASSYYLTSGEKLFF. In nucleotides, the CDR3 is TGTGCCAGCAGTTACTACTTAACCTCTGGGGAAAAACTGTTTTTT.

The gene calls are TRBV7-3 and TRBJ2-6, with D hard to call. Germline CDR1 and CDR2: SGHTA and FQGTGA. The length of the CDR3 is 15 residues. V dropped 5 bases and J dropped 2 bases, with 10 bases sitting between them. The CDR3 sequence is CASSSKDPGANVLTF. CDR3 bases: TGTGCCAGCAGCAGTAAGGATCCTGGGGCCAACGTCCTGACTTTC.